The next 23 T cell receptor beta chains were all read from a single sample in a study of T cell repertoires in cytomegalovirus infection. Each CDR3 protein is one row after TCRdb ran MiXCR on the reads. The sample holds fewer than 250,000 distinct CDR3 sequences, 22% seen once. Source material: CD8+ T cells from PBMCs. All receptors come from a human donor in good health (CMV status not recorded). Some clones in this sample may be carry-over from other donors' samples.

The table lists this clonotype with a few counts. The chain uses TRBV7-6 and TRBJ1-1; tentative D call: TRBD1 (6 bases). V was cut by 1 base and J by 4 bases, with 13 bases left in between. The CDR3 is 15 residues long. CDR1 is SGHVS, CDR2 FNYEAQ, per germline. CDR3 amino acids: CASSLEVGAITEAFF. The CDR3 DNA sequence: TGTGCCAGCAGCTTAGAGGTGGGGGCGATCACTGAAGCTTTCTTT.

This chain connects TRBV7-9 to TRBJ2-6, with D possibly being TRBD2 (5 bases). In germline, CDR1 is SEHNR, CDR2 FQNEAQ (reference sequence). The CDR3 spans 16 residues. V dropped 1 base and J dropped 2 bases, with 9 bases sitting between them. The CDR3 here is CASSLVSGAGANVLTF. CDR3 in DNA: TGTGCCAGCAGCTTAGTTTCCGGGGCTGGGGCCAACGTCCTGACTTTC.

This clonotype turned up a few times. V gene TRBV20-1 combines with J gene TRBJ2-5; D may be TRBD1 or TRBD2 (5 bases each). Germline values: CDR1 DFQATT, CDR2 SNEGSKA (reference sequence). The CDR3 totals 13 residues. The CDR3 spells CSESGQNGETQYF. As DNA, the CDR3 is TGCAGCGAAAGCGGACAAAACGGAGAGACCCAGTACTTC.

This clonotype was observed at least ten times. The V call is TRBV7-2, the J call TRBJ2-1; no definite D call. V was pared by 5 bases and J by 6 bases, with 11 bases between. Germline loops: CDR1 SGHTA, CDR2 FQGNSA. The CDR3 is made up of 13 amino acids. This CDR3 reads CASSTRWANEQFF. The CDR3 DNA is TGTGCCAGCAGCACCCGTTGGGCCAATGAGCAGTTCTTC.

In regard to this clonotype: Being one base from a much bigger clone, this may be a read error. V and J are TRBV28 and TRBJ2-1; D gene ambiguous. This CDR3 has 16 amino acids. Germline-derived CDR1 and CDR2 are MDHEN and SYDVKM. CDR3 DNA sequence: TGTGGCAGCAGTTCCCACCGCGCTGCCGGTGGGGATCGGCAGTTCTTC. Residues: CGSSSHRAAGGDRQFF. Supplemented by reference TRBV28 and TRBJ2-1, the full variable domain reads DVKVTQSSRYLVKRTGEKVFLECVQDMDHENMFWYRQDPGLGLRLIYFSYDVKMKEKGDIPEGYSVSREKKERFSLILESASTNQTSMYLCGSSSHRAAGGDRQFFGPGTRLTVL.

This CDR3 reads CASSQESHYEQYF. In DNA form, the CDR3 reads TGTGCCAGCAGCCAAGAAAGTCATTACGAGCAGTACTTC. The chain is built from TRBV14 and TRBJ2-7; D ambiguous. Trimming pared 0 bases from V and 4 bases from J, leaving 7 bases between. Germline V gene sequence: CDR1 SGHDN, CDR2 FVKESK. The CDR3 is 13 amino acids.

This rearrangement joins TRBV28 to TRBJ2-7; 7 nucleotides line up with TRBD2. Trimming at V came to 7 bases and at J to 0 bases, leaving 6 bases not matched to a gene. The CDR3 is 14 residues long. Germline loops: CDR1 MDHEN, CDR2 SYDVKM. CDR3 sequence reads: CASIGTIRSYEQYF. The CDR3 nucleotides are TGTGCCAGCATCGGGACTATCCGCTCCTACGAGCAGTACTTC.

This clonotype appeared a few times. The rearrangement uses TRBV13 and TRBJ1-2, with D possibly TRBD1 on 5 matching bases. This CDR3 spans 14 amino acids. Germline V CDR1 and CDR2: PRHDT, FYEKMQ (reference sequence). With 5 bases removed from V and 0 bases from J, the gap between germline ends came to 10 bases. DNA for the CDR3: TGTGCCAGCAGCACTAGAGGGGCTAACTATGGCTACACCTTC. It encodes CASSTRGANYGYTF.

The genes are TRBV12-3 or TRBV12-4 and TRBJ2-7; TRBD2 aligns across 8 bases. The CDR3 loop spans 16 amino acids. After removal of 1 base from V and 1 base from J, the junction contained 6 bases not matched to a gene. This CDR3 is CASSLGLASLSYEQYF. The CDR3 region has the DNA TGTGCCAGCAGTTTAGGACTAGCGTCCCTTTCCTACGAGCAGTACTTC.

The table lists this clonotype with a few counts. The chain is built from TRBV27 and TRBJ1-2; D is unclear. In germline, CDR1 is MNHEY, CDR2 SMNVEV (reference sequence). The V end was cut by 5 bases, the J end by 3 bases, with 10 bases between. CDR3 length: 13 residues. The CDR3 sequence: CASSDTAYYGYTF. For the CDR3, the DNA is TGTGCCAGCAGTGATACCGCCTACTATGGCTACACCTTC.

This clonotype has more than one count but fewer than ten. The chain couples TRBV27 to TRBJ1-1; D remains ambiguous. Between the trimmed V and J ends, which lost 0 bases and 4 bases, there was a span of 9 bases. The CDR3 totals 14 residues. Per the germline V gene, CDR1 is MNHEY and CDR2 is SMNVEV (reference sequence). CDR3 residues: CASSLSSLATEAFF. CDR3 sequence (DNA): TGTGCCAGCAGTTTATCTTCACTGGCCACTGAAGCTTTCTTT.

The V gene is TRBV6-2 or TRBV6-3, the J gene TRBJ2-1; D tentatively reads TRBD1 or TRBD2 (5 bases each). V was pared by 8 bases and J by 5 bases, with 10 bases between. The germline V gene encodes CDR1 MNHEY and CDR2 SVGEGT. This CDR3 region has 12 residues. The CDR3 protein is CASEGTDNEQFF. In nucleotides, the CDR3 is TGTGCCAGCGAAGGGACCGACAATGAGCAGTTCTTC.

The chain employs TRBV20-1 and TRBJ2-2; weak D call: TRBD2 (5 bases). The germline V and J ends were trimmed by 2 bases and 4 bases, with 8 bases remaining between them. The germline CDR1 and CDR2 sequences are DFQATT and SNEGSKA (reference sequence). The CDR3 loop spans 13 amino acids. In DNA form, the CDR3 reads TGCAGTGCTAGAAGGGCGGGCACCGGGGAGCTGTTTTTT. Its translation: CSARRAGTGELFF.

This sequence joins TRBV27 and TRBJ1-2, with 7 bases matching TRBD1. Germline lookup yields CDR1 MNHEY and CDR2 SMNVEV (reference sequence). Trimming cost V 4 bases and J 8 bases; bases outside gene matches: 7. This CDR3 is built from 13 residues. The CDR3 DNA reads as TGTGCCAGCAGTTACACAGGGGTCGGCGGCTACACCTTC. It specifies CASSYTGVGGYTF.

V and J are TRBV29-1 and TRBJ2-5, with D perhaps TRBD2 (6 bases). The V gene lost 0 bases and the J gene lost 2 bases, with 13 bases spanning the gap. The CDR3 sequence is 15 residues long. Germline values: CDR1 SQVTM, CDR2 ANQGSEA. The CDR3 loop is CSVEDLLAEQETQYF. In DNA form, the CDR3 reads TGCAGCGTTGAAGACCTATTAGCGGAACAAGAGACCCAGTACTTC.

J is TRBJ2-3 and V is TRBV29-1; maybe TRBD1 (5 bases). Between the trimmed V and J ends, which lost 3 bases and 4 bases, there was a span of 17 bases. CDR1 SQVTM and CDR2 ANQGSEA come from the germline V gene. The CDR3 spans 15 residues. CDR3 in amino acids: CSVDWAGLDPDTQYF. CDR3 bases: TGCAGCGTTGATTGGGCAGGGCTGGACCCAGATACGCAGTATTTT.

This clonotype has more than one count but fewer than ten. The J gene is TRBJ2-5, the V gene TRBV12-5, with D uncertain. CDR3 size: 12 residues. V dropped 1 base and J dropped 2 bases, with 2 bases sitting between them. Germline V CDR1 and CDR2: LGHNT, FRNRAP. The CDR3 reads CASGLGQETQYF. The CDR3 DNA is TGTGCTAGTGGTTTGGGACAAGAGACCCAGTACTTC.

This clonotype was found a few times. The chain couples TRBV5-5 to TRBJ2-7, with unresolved D. CDR1 and CDR2 from the germline V gene are SGHKS and YYEKEE (reference sequence). Trimming took off 2 bases at V and 0 bases at J, with 9 bases between the two ends. This CDR3 comprises 14 residues. The CDR3: CASSFVRNSYEQYF. DNA for the CDR3: TGTGCCAGCAGCTTTGTCCGGAACTCCTACGAGCAGTACTTC.

This clonotype appeared many times. This chain joins TRBV7-8 and TRBJ2-1; TRBD2 matches at 10 bases. The germline gives CDR1 SGHVS, CDR2 FQNEAQ. With 1 base clipped from V and 8 bases from J, the junction kept 5 bases outside the gene matches. The CDR3 is made up of 15 amino acids. CDR3 coding DNA: TGTGCCAGCAGCTTAGTTAGCGGGGGGATTTATGAGCAGTTCTTC. Amino acid sequence: CASSLVSGGIYEQFF.

The V call is TRBV29-1, the J call TRBJ2-1, with no clear D. The CDR3 loop spans 12 amino acids. With 2 bases removed from V and 4 bases from J, the gap between germline ends came to 6 bases. CDR1 SQVTM and CDR2 ANQGSEA come from the germline V gene. Written as DNA, the CDR3 is TGCAGCGTTGAAAGAACTTACAATGAGCAGTTCTTC. Translating it yields CSVERTYNEQFF.

The table lists this clonotype with a count of one. The chain combines TRBV27 with TRBJ2-5; unclear D gene. In germline, CDR1 is MNHEY, CDR2 SMNVEV (reference sequence). The V end was cut by 5 bases, the J end by 0 bases, with 7 bases between. This CDR3 contains 13 residues. CDR3 sequence (DNA): TGTGCCAGCAGTCTCCGGGACCAAGAGACCCAGTACTTC. Translating gives CASSLRDQETQYF.

This rearrangement joins TRBV29-1 to TRBJ2-5; D remains ambiguous. There are 13 residues in the CDR3. Germline V gene sequence: CDR1 SQVTM, CDR2 ANQGSEA. V was shortened by 5 bases and J by 2 bases, with 12 bases between the two germline ends. In DNA form, the CDR3 reads TGCAGCGTTCCAGTCCCATCGCAAGAGACCCAGTACTTC. It codes for CSVPVPSQETQYF. Looking up the rest from reference TRBV29-1 and TRBJ2-5 gives the full variable domain: SAVISQKPSRDICQRGTSLTIQCQVDSQVTMMFWYRQQPGQSLTLIATANQGSEATYESGFVIDKFPISRPNLTFSTLTVSNMSPEDSSIYLCSVPVPSQETQYFGPGTRLLVL.

This chain links TRBV7-6 with TRBJ2-2; D perhaps matches TRBD1 (5 bases). CDR3 length equals 16 residues. With 1 base removed from V and 5 bases from J, the gap between germline ends came to 14 bases. The germline gives CDR1 SGHVS, CDR2 FNYEAQ. This CDR3 reads CASSLDRPSGTGELFF. CDR3 DNA sequence: TGTGCCAGCAGCTTAGATCGTCCGTCAGGGACCGGGGAGCTGTTTTTT.